What follows is one T cell receptor beta chain and its context. Its antigen is as yet unknown. The data were taken from a study of early T cells in non-severe SARS-CoV-2 infection. One entry per CDR3 protein, called by TCRdb with MiXCR from the 5' RACE reads. This table has more than 80,000 distinct CDR3 sequences, approximately 16% appearing once. Study conclusions and caveats: VDJdb matching favored anti-spike CD8 responses, missing private and CD4 specificities.

Sequenced input: whole blood. This receptor was identified in an adult who was a healthcare worker with PCR-confirmed SARS-CoV-2 infection or an uninfected control (not recorded which).

The CDR3 nucleotides read TGCAGCGTTCGGGGGTTAGCGGTCCTCACAGATACGCAGTATTTT. Its protein product is CSVRGLAVLTDTQYF. The V call is TRBV29-1, the J call TRBJ2-3, with D possibly being TRBD2 (6 bases). The germline CDR1 and CDR2 sequences are SQVTM and ANQGSEA. Trimming shortened V by 5 bases and J by 2 bases, and 17 bases separated the two germline ends. The CDR3 is 15 residues long.